The rows below give T cell receptor beta chains drawn from one sample of a study of Graves' ophthalmopathy and Graves' hyperthyroidism. TCRdb ran MiXCR on the multiplex PCR reads and lists one entry per CDR3 protein. The sample records under 800,000 distinct CDR3 sequences, approximately 21% being singletons. Sequences were obtained from peripheral blood. These receptors were obtained from a woman younger than 30 with stable Graves' hyperthyroidism. Some clones in this sample may be carry-over from other donors' samples. Both conserved end residues are part of each CDR3. D genes are given only for firm matches. Clone size appears in some rows only: once, few, many, or a class for an expanded clone.

len	abundance	v_gene	d_gene	j_gene	CDR3aa	CDR3nt
17	many	TRBV15	TRBD2	TRBJ2-2	CATSRGAGGALGGELFF	TGTGCCACCAGCAGAGGAGCCGGGGGGGCCTTAGGCGGGGAGCTGTTTTTT
18	many	TRBV9	TRBD2	TRBJ2-4	CASSVGLAGTLAKNIQYF	TGTGCCAGCAGCGTAGGCCTAGCGGGGACACTAGCCAAAAACATTCAGTACTTC
14	many	TRBV27	-	TRBJ2-7	CASSLRRTGHEQYF	TGTGCCAGCAGTTTAAGACGGACGGGCCACGAGCAGTACTTC
17	-	TRBV11-2	TRBD2	TRBJ2-5	CASSFTLAGVAGETRYF	TGTGCCAGCAGCTTTACTCTAGCGGGAGTCGCGGGAGAGACCCGGTACTTC
17	many	TRBV27	TRBD1	TRBJ1-5	CASSHITGGFSNQPQHF	TGTGCCAGCAGCCACATCACAGGGGGCTTCAGCAATCAGCCCCAGCATTTT
15	many	TRBV3-1	TRBD2	TRBJ2-7	CASSQAGLAVSEQYF	TGTGCCAGCAGCCAAGCGGGACTAGCGGTAAGCGAGCAGTACTTC
13	-	TRBV2	-	TRBJ2-7	CACSGDNSYEQYF	TGTGCCTGCAGTGGAGACAATTCCTACGAGCAGTACTTC
13	many	TRBV29-1	-	TRBJ2-7	CSVTGTSGSEQYF	TGCAGCGTAACCGGGACTTCGGGCTCCGAGCAGTACTTC
14	few	TRBV6-5	-	TRBJ1-2	CASSFDQGFRGYTF	TGTGCCAGCAGTTTCGACCAGGGGTTTCGAGGCTACACCTTC
15	-	TRBV6-1	TRBD1	TRBJ1-6	CASSPWDSANSPLHF	TGTGCCAGCAGTCCCTGGGACAGTGCCAATTCACCCCTCCACTTT
14	-	TRBV29-1	-	TRBJ2-7	CSAMGHQKLYEQYF	TGCAGCGCCATGGGACACCAAAAACTCTACGAGCAGTACTTC
15	many	TRBV28	-	TRBJ1-6	CASSLLGVGDSPLHF	TGTGCCAGCAGTTTATTGGGGGTGGGAGATTCACCCCTCCACTTT
13	many	TRBV12-3/TRBV12-4	-	TRBJ1-2	CASRTGTEPGFTF	TGTGCCAGCAGAACCGGGACCGAACCTGGCTTCACCTTC
13	few	TRBV2	-	TRBJ2-2	CASKRDLTGELFF	TGTGCCAGCAAAAGGGACCTCACCGGGGAGCTGTTTTTT
15	many	TRBV20-1	TRBD1	TRBJ2-2	CSARPGTGGTGELFF	TGCAGTGCTCGACCCGGGACAGGGGGAACCGGGGAGCTGTTTTTT
17	many	TRBV10-3	TRBD1	TRBJ2-3	CAISESTGIRGTDTQYF	TGTGCCATCAGTGAGTCGACAGGGATAAGAGGAACAGATACGCAGTATTTT
15	many	TRBV7-2	TRBD2	TRBJ2-5	CASSLSGGLQETQYF	TGTGCCAGCAGCTTAAGCGGGGGGCTTCAAGAGACCCAGTACTTC
12	many	TRBV27	-	TRBJ1-2	CASSSLGYGYTF	TGTGCCAGCAGTTCTCTTGGCTATGGCTACACCTTC
16	few	TRBV4-1	-	TRBJ1-5	CASSQDARGRFGPQHF	TGCGCCAGCAGCCAAGATGCGCGGGGGCGATTTGGGCCCCAGCATTTT
12	few	TRBV6-1	-	TRBJ1-2	CASNGPQDGYTF	TGTGCCAGCAATGGACCGCAGGATGGCTACACCTTC
15	many	TRBV29-1	-	TRBJ1-2	CSVEEEARDSLGYTF	TGCAGCGTTGAAGAAGAGGCCAGGGATTCCCTCGGCTACACCTTC
13	many	TRBV12-3/TRBV12-4	-	TRBJ1-5	CASKGASNQPQHF	TGTGCCAGCAAAGGGGCTAGCAATCAGCCCCAGCATTTT
14	many	TRBV5-5	TRBD1	TRBJ1-1	CASRRTGGSTEAFF	TGTGCCAGCAGGCGGACAGGGGGCTCGACTGAAGCTTTCTTT
12	-	TRBV18	-	TRBJ2-7	CASSPIQGEQYF	TGTGCCAGCTCACCAATCCAGGGCGAGCAGTACTTC
12	many	TRBV27	TRBD1	TRBJ1-2	CASSDRVKGYTF	TGTGCCAGCTCCGACAGGGTGAAAGGCTACACCTTC
14	-	TRBV28	TRBD2	TRBJ2-7	CASTNGGTLYEQYF	TGTGCCAGCACTAACGGGGGGACCCTCTACGAGCAGTACTTC
19	-	TRBV10-3	TRBD2	TRBJ2-2	CAISEPQLAGVANTGELFF	TGTGCCATCAGTGAACCCCAACTAGCGGGCGTCGCGAACACCGGGGAGCTGTTTTTT
17	few	TRBV30	TRBD1	TRBJ2-7	CAWSVRTGGASSYEQYF	TGTGCCTGGAGTGTACGGACAGGAGGCGCCTCGTCCTACGAGCAGTACTTC
15	-	TRBV5-1	-	TRBJ2-7	CASSLAGTETYEQYF	TGCGCCAGCAGCTTGGCAGGGACGGAGACTTACGAGCAGTACTTC
12	few	TRBV18	-	TRBJ1-1	CASSPGLSEAFF	TGTGCCAGCTCACCAGGGCTGAGTGAAGCTTTCTTT
16	-	TRBV6-5	TRBD1	TRBJ1-3	CASSSTGDLSGNTIYF	TGTGCCAGCAGTTCGACAGGGGACCTCTCTGGAAACACCATATATTTT
14	many	TRBV20-1	TRBD1	TRBJ1-2	CSVPGTVEDYGYTF	TGCAGTGTTCCGGGGACAGTAGAGGACTATGGCTACACCTTC
15	-	TRBV28	TRBD1	TRBJ1-1	CASSSGGQENTEAFF	TGTGCCAGCAGTTCGGGAGGACAGGAGAACACTGAAGCTTTCTTT
16	many	TRBV11-1	TRBD1	TRBJ2-3	CASSPRLTGGADTQYF	TGTGCCAGCAGCCCCCGCTTGACAGGGGGCGCAGATACGCAGTATTTT
14	many	TRBV29-1	TRBD1	TRBJ1-1	CSVGIPGQSTEAFF	TGCAGCGTTGGAATACCGGGACAGAGCACTGAAGCTTTCTTT
13	many	TRBV6-1	TRBD1	TRBJ1-1	CASSIGQAAEAFF	TGTGCCAGCAGCATAGGACAGGCCGCTGAAGCTTTCTTT
14	many	TRBV29-1	-	TRBJ2-7	CSVRGGELSYEQYF	TGCAGCGTCCGCGGAGGGGAACTCTCCTACGAGCAGTACTTC
13	few	TRBV7-9	-	TRBJ2-5	CASSFPGWETQYF	TGTGCCAGCAGCTTTCCGGGATGGGAGACCCAGTACTTC
13	many	TRBV2	-	TRBJ2-5	CATPLRFGETQYF	TGTGCCACTCCGTTACGGTTCGGGGAGACCCAGTACTTC
14	many	TRBV20-1	-	TRBJ2-7	CSAITQPGDSEQYF	TGCAGTGCTATAACGCAGCCTGGGGATAGCGAGCAGTACTTC
15	-	TRBV6-1	TRBD1	TRBJ1-5	CASSPTGDLGQRQHF	TGTGCCAGCAGTCCCACAGGGGACCTTGGCCAGCGCCAACATTTT
15	few	TRBV12-3/TRBV12-4	-	TRBJ1-5	CASSLRNDANQPQHF	TGTGCCAGCAGTTTAAGGAACGACGCTAATCAGCCCCAGCATTTT
15	many	TRBV25-1	-	TRBJ1-3	CASSESEGGGNTIYF	TGTGCCAGCAGTGAATCGGAGGGAGGTGGAAACACCATATATTTT